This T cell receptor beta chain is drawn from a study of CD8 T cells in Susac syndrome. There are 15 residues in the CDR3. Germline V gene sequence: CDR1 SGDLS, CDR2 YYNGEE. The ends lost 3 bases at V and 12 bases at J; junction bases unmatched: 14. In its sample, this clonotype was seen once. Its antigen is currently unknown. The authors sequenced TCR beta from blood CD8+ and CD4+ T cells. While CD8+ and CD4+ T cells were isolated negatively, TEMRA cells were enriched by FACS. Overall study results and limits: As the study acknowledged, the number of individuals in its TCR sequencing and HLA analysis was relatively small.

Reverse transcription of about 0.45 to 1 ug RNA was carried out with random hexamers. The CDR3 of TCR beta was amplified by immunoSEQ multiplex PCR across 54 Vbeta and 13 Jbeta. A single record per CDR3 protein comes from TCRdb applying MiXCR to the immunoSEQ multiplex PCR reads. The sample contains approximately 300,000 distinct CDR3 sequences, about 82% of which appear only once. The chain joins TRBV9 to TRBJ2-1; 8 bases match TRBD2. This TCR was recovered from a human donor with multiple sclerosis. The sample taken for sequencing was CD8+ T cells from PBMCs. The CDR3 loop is CASSDSGTGVGWQFF. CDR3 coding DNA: TGTGCCAGCAGCGATAGCGGGACCGGGGTGGGGTGGCAGTTCTTC.